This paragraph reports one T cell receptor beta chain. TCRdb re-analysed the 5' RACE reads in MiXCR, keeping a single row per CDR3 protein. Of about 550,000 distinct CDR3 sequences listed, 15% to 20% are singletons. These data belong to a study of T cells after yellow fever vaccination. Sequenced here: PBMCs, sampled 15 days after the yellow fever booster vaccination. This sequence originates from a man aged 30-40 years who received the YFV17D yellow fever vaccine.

CDR3 DNA: TGTGCCATCAGAAAAATAGCGGGAGGCACAGATACGCAGTATTTT. Amino acids: CAIRKIAGGTDTQYF. The V and J genes are TRBV10-3 and TRBJ2-3, with TRBD2 identical over 9 bases. Germline V gene lookup returns CDR1 ENHRY and CDR2 SYGVKD. The CDR3 consists of 15 residues. Losses at the gene ends were 6 bases for V and 1 base for J; bases not matched to a gene: 5.